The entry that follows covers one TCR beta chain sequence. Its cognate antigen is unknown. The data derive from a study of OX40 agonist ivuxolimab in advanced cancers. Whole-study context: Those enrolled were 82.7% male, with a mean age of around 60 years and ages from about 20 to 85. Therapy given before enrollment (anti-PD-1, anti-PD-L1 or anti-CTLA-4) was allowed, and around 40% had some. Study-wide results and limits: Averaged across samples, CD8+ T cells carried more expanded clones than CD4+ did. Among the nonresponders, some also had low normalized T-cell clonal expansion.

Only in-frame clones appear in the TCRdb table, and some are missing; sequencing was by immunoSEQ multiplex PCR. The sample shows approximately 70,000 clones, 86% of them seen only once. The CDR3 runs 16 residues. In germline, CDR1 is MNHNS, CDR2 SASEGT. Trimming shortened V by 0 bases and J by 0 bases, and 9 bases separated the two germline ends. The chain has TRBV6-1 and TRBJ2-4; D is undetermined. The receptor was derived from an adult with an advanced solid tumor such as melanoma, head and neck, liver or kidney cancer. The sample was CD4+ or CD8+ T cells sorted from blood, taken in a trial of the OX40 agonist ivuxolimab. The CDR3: CASSEAGQLAKNIQYF. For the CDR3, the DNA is TGTGCCAGCAGTGAAGCAGGGCAGCTAGCCAAAAACATTCAGTACTTC.